This TCR beta chain was recovered during a study of T cell responses to AZD1222 COVID-19 vaccine. About the study: Whether given at about 4 or about 12 weeks, second doses were pooled. Study results and caveats: Vaccine-associated CD4 TCRs ranged over spike, dominating at 160-218 and 743-854. A mostly white British donor set with more females was recruited, and clonal diversity was possibly underestimated. No repertoire was sampled before or during the peak T cell response, only after it.

Repertoires were generated with immunoSEQ multiplex PCR, while TCRdb's copy carries only in-frame clones and drops some. There are fewer than 95,000 clones in the sample; 75% to 90% occur only once, and around 29% lies in the top ten. With regard to this clone: As yet, its antigen is unknown.

This CDR3 is built from 13 residues. CDR1 and CDR2 from the germline V gene are LGHDT and YNNKEL (reference sequence). Trimming shortened V by 2 bases and J by 5 bases, and 10 bases separated the two germline ends. The chain carries TRBV3-1 (or the pseudogene TRBV3-2) and TRBJ2-7, with no clear D. The TCR comes from an adult in good health. This specimen consisted of peripheral blood, obtained on day 0 of AZD1222 vaccination. CDR3 nucleotides: TGTGCCAGCAGCCAATTTGGTCCCAACGAGCAGTACTTC. Translation: CASSQFGPNEQYF.